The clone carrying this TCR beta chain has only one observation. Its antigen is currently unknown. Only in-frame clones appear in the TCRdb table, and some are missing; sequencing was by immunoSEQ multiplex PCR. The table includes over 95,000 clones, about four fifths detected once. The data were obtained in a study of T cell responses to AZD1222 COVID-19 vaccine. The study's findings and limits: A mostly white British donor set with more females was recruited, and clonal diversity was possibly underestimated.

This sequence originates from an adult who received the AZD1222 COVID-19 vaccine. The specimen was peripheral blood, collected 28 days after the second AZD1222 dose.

CDR3 sequence (DNA): TGTGCCAGCAGCGGAACCGGGACGGTGTCCTACGAGCAGTACTTC. Translation gives CASSGTGTVSYEQYF. The chain uses TRBV7-2 and TRBJ2-7; D tentatively reads TRBD1 or TRBD2 (5 bases each). CDR1 and CDR2 (germline): SGHTA, FQGNSA. This CDR3 is built from 15 residues. The V gene lost 5 bases and the J gene lost 1 base, with 15 bases spanning the gap.